This T cell receptor beta chain was identified during a study of blood T cells in healthy people across ages. Study-level information: About one barcoded beta molecule was captured per two T cells (by template switching). Study-level findings and limits: Per million T cells, TCR beta diversity dropped about linearly as age rose.

Germline V gives CDR1 SEHNR, CDR2 FQNEAQ (reference sequence). The CDR3 runs to 15 residues. Trimming cost V 4 bases and J 5 bases, with 15 bases left between them. The people who gave samples were healthy Caucasians from Russia, aged roughly 6 to 100. A second PCR, run for roughly 6 to 11 cycles, used a sample-barcoded 5' primer plus a J-beta primer mix. All samples yielded 2.5 million or more CDR3-containing paired-end reads. TCRdb used MiXCR to reprocess the 5' RACE reads, holding one entry per CDR3 protein. The data hold about 970,000 distinct CDR3 sequences, with roughly half observed a single time. As to this clonotype: No antigen is known for it.

The sample consisted of blood. The V call is TRBV7-9, the J call TRBJ2-1; D is possibly TRBD1 (6 bases). The TCR comes from a woman in her fifties or sixties in good health. The DNA for the CDR3 is TGTGCCAGCAGCTCGACGCCGGACAGTGACAATGAGCAGTTCTTC. Its translation is CASSSTPDSDNEQFF.